These 27 T cell receptor beta chains originate from one sample sequenced in a study of T cells in Graves' hyperthyroidism and ophthalmopathy (dated by TCRdb to 2018 to 2020). Library construction relied on multiplex PCR. TCRdb names Illumina HiSeq 2000 as the instrument used. The TCR beta CDR3 regions were amplified from the RNA transcripts. For the first round of RT-PCR on the TCR CDR3, the HTBI primer set was used together with the Qiagen OneStep RT-PCR kit. Starting from the raw public reads, TCRdb applied fastp trimming at Q25, assembled clones with MiXCR and retained in-frame beta chains. For every CDR3 protein sequence, its rows merge into one entry that carries the most common genes and DNA. The sample yields 75,000 to 100,000 distinct CDR3 sequences; roughly 40% were counted once. Roughly 10% of the sample is held by the ten biggest clonotypes. The source material was peripheral blood or thyroid tissue (not recorded which). The receptor source for this set is a woman in her twenties or thirties with Graves' hyperthyroidism.

This sequence joins TRBV2 and TRBJ1-4, with D possibly matching TRBD1 (5 bases). Per germline, CDR1 SNHLY and CDR2 FYNNEI. The ends were cut back, 10 bases at V and 7 bases at J, with 16 bases in the middle. This CDR3 is 13 amino acids long. The DNA for the CDR3 is TGTGCCACCCGGGGGGGGTTGAGTGAAAAACTGTTTTTT. It translates to CATRGGLSEKLFF.

On this clonotype: This sequence may be a read error, since a much larger clone differs from it by one base. The rearrangement joins TRBV28 to TRBJ1-1; D ambiguous. The germline CDR1 and CDR2 sequences are MDHEN and SYDVKM. V gave up 5 bases and J gave up 2 bases, with 12 bases separating them. The CDR3 is 14 residues long. CDR3 protein: CASSTGWYNTEAFF. The CDR3 nucleotides read TGTGCCAGCAGTACTGGATGGTACAACACTGAAGCTTTCTTT.

This clonotype was detected ten times or more. The chain employs TRBV28 and TRBJ1-1; a weak D match, TRBD1 (5 bases). The germline gives CDR1 MDHEN, CDR2 SYDVKM. With 4 bases removed from V and 4 bases from J, the gap between germline ends came to 16 bases. This CDR3 has 15 amino acids. The DNA of the CDR3 is TGTGCCAGCAGTTCCCCGACTGGGGCCGGCACTGAAGCTTTCTTT. This sequence encodes CASSSPTGAGTEAFF.

This clonotype was observed a single time. The V and J genes are TRBV15 and TRBJ2-2; TRBD2 might be the D (6 bases). Between the trimmed V and J ends, which lost 5 bases and 4 bases, there was a span of 11 bases. CDR3 length equals 14 residues. Germline values: CDR1 LNHNV, CDR2 YYDKDF (reference sequence). The CDR3 region is CATSGGTSTGELFF. The CDR3 region has the DNA TGTGCCACCAGCGGCGGGACCTCCACCGGGGAGCTGTTTTTT.

As concerns this clonotype: The CDR3 ends on some other residue instead of the conserved phenylalanine or tryptophan, so this is likely a read error. V gene TRBV7-8 combines with J gene TRBJ1-5; D is uncertain. V dropped 7 bases and J dropped 3 bases, with 16 bases sitting between them. CDR3 length equals 15 residues. In germline, CDR1 is SGHVS, CDR2 FQNEAQ. CDR3 sequence: CASTVLDGYNQPQHS. The CDR3 nucleotides read TGTGCCAGCACCGTACTGGACGGGTACAATCAGCCCCAGCATTCT.

V is TRBV15 and J is TRBJ2-2, with 7 positions matching TRBD2. Germline-derived CDR1 and CDR2 are LNHNV and YYDKDF (reference sequence). The CDR3 is made up of 14 amino acids. Trimming took 3 bases from V and 5 from J; bases not matched to a gene: 3. Written as DNA, the CDR3 is TGTGCCACCAGCAGCTACGGGAGGACCGGGGAGCTGTTTTTT. It codes for CATSSYGRTGELFF.

This clonotype has at least ten counts. The gene calls are TRBV28 and TRBJ1-5; no definite D call. Per germline, CDR1 MDHEN and CDR2 SYDVKM. This CDR3 spans 16 amino acids. Trimming took 6 bases from V and 0 from J, leaving 15 bases between them. The chain's CDR3 is CASRIGQINSNQPQHF. CDR3 nucleotides: TGTGCCAGCAGAATCGGGCAGATTAATAGCAATCAGCCCCAGCATTTT.

This clonotype was recorded many times. The chain carries TRBV3-1 and TRBJ2-7; D call uncertain. Germline CDR1 is LGHDT and CDR2 is YNNKEL (reference sequence). V gave up 4 bases and J gave up 1 base, with 11 bases separating them. The CDR3 runs to 14 residues. DNA for the CDR3: TGTGCCAGCAGCCCCAACCACGGTTCCTACGAGCAGTACTTC. Its translation: CASSPNHGSYEQYF.

The chain is built from TRBV10-3 and TRBJ1-4; D call uncertain. Germline CDR1 is ENHRY and CDR2 is SYGVKD. V was clipped by 4 bases and J by 2 bases, with 5 bases between them. The CDR3 has 13 residues. The CDR3 DNA reads TGTGCCATCAGTGCTAGGACTAATGAAAAACTGTTTTTT. Translating it yields CAISARTNEKLFF.

There are a few counts of this clonotype. Here the CDR3 reads CASSRGDRDFYEQYF. The CDR3 DNA reads as TGTGCCAGCAGCCGAGGTGACAGGGATTTCTACGAGCAGTACTTC. The chain has TRBV28 and TRBJ2-7, with 7 bases fitting TRBD1. Losses at the gene ends were 6 bases for V and 3 bases for J; bases not matched to a gene: 11. The CDR3 length is 15 residues. Per germline, CDR1 MDHEN and CDR2 SYDVKM. The full variable domain, completed using reference TRBV28 and TRBJ2-7, is DVKVTQSSRYLVKRTGEKVFLECVQDMDHENMFWYRQDPGLGLRLIYFSYDVKMKEKGDIPEGYSVSREKKERFSLILESASTNQTSMYLCASSRGDRDFYEQYFGPGTRLTVT.

This clonotype was recorded many times. This chain uses TRBV7-9 with TRBJ2-5; no reliable D call. Looked up from germline, CDR1 is SEHNR and CDR2 is FQNEAQ (reference sequence). This CDR3 has 13 amino acids. V lost 2 bases and J lost 5, with 9 bases in between. The CDR3 sequence: CASSLRSSETQYF. CDR3 bases: TGTGCCAGCAGCTTACGTTCGAGCGAGACCCAGTACTTC.

The table lists this clonotype with many counts. This chain links TRBV6-6 with TRBJ2-7, with 8 nucleotides matching TRBD1. CDR1 is MNHNY, CDR2 SVGAGI, per germline (reference sequence). This CDR3 spans 15 amino acids. V dropped 6 bases and J dropped 6; count of bases not matched to a gene: 13. Here the CDR3 reads CASRPRSGGNVEQYF. The CDR3 nucleotides read TGTGCCAGCAGGCCAAGGTCAGGGGGCAACGTCGAGCAGTACTTC.

This clonotype came up many times. The V call is TRBV7-2, the J call TRBJ1-2, with D possibly matching TRBD1 (6 bases). Germline CDR1 and CDR2: SGHTA and FQGNSA. The CDR3 totals 14 residues. V dropped 5 bases and J dropped 7 bases, with 17 bases sitting between them. The CDR3 nucleotides are TGTGCCAGCAGCCCTTCCGCAGGGGTTGGTGGCTACACCTTC. It translates to CASSPSAGVGGYTF.

The chain has TRBV7-3 and TRBJ2-7; D is perhaps TRBD2 (5 bases). There are 13 residues in the CDR3. The V end lost 5 bases, the J end lost 5 bases, and 13 bases lay between the germline ends. The germline CDR1 and CDR2 sequences are SGHTA and FQGTGA. CDR3 bases: TGTGCCAGCAGCCCTACGGGGTTCAACGAGCAGTACTTC. Protein product: CASSPTGFNEQYF.

This clonotype was seen ten or more times. The V call is TRBV20-1, the J call TRBJ1-4; TRBD1 aligns across 7 bases. CDR1 DFQATT and CDR2 SNEGSKA come from the germline V gene (reference sequence). The J segment lost 3 bases and the V segment lost 4 bases, leaving 5 bases of the junction unmatched. This CDR3 is built from 14 residues. CDR3 bases: TGCAGTGCTACTACAGGGGCGGCTAATGAAAAACTGTTTTTT. Protein: CSATTGAANEKLFF.

As regards this clonotype: Since no conserved phenylalanine or tryptophan closes the CDR3, a read error is the likely cause. The DNA is left out, because the CDR3 cannot be placed on it with certainty; the CDR3 is given as TCRdb lists it. Here the CDR3 reads CASSPNTGEPFL. This sequence joins TRBV6-6 and TRBJ2-2. Germline CDR1 is MNHNY and CDR2 is SVGAGI (reference sequence). The CDR3 length is 12 residues, termini included.

This clonotype showed up many times. The V gene is TRBV19, the J gene TRBJ2-2; 7 nucleotides line up with TRBD1. The CDR3 loop spans 15 amino acids. Trimming at V came to 0 bases and at J to 5 bases, leaving 3 bases not matched to a gene. Germline lookup yields CDR1 LNHDA and CDR2 SQIVND (reference sequence). DNA for the CDR3: TGTGCCAGTAGTATAGAGTCCAGGGGGACCGGGGAGCTGTTTTTT. This codes for CASSIESRGTGELFF. Together with reference TRBV19 and TRBJ2-2, the CDR3 gives the full variable domain: DGGITQSPKYLFRKEGQNVTLSCEQNLNHDAMYWYRQDPGQGLRLIYYSQIVNDFQKGDIAEGYSVSREKKESFPLTVTSAQKNPTAFYLCASSIESRGTGELFFGEGSRLTVL.

The chain employs TRBV7-2 and TRBJ1-5; D uncertain. The V end was cut by 5 bases, the J end by 8 bases, with 13 bases between. CDR3 size: 13 residues. Per germline, CDR1 SGHTA and CDR2 FQGNSA. CDR3 coding DNA: TGTGCCAGCAGCCCCCTTCGGGGTGAGCCCCAGCATTTT. Translation gives CASSPLRGEPQHF. The entire variable domain, with the rest obtained from reference TRBV7-2 and TRBJ1-5, is as follows: GAGVSQSPSNKVTEKGKDVELRCDPISGHTALYWYRQSLGQGLEFLIYFQGNSAPDKSGLPSDRFSAERTGGSVSTLTIQRTQQEDSAVYLCASSPLRGEPQHFGDGTRLSIL.

This clonotype has at least ten counts. This chain links TRBV6-1 with TRBJ1-5; 7 positions agree with TRBD1. The V gene end was trimmed by 11 bases and the J gene end by 0 bases; junction bases not matched to a gene: 10. Per germline, CDR1 MNHNS and CDR2 SASEGT. This CDR3 is 15 amino acids long. The DNA for the CDR3 is TGTGCCGCCCGGGACAGACGAAATAGCAATCAGCCCCAGCATTTT. Encoded protein: CAARDRRNSNQPQHF.

The chain is built from TRBV5-1 and TRBJ1-1; D ambiguous. Germline loops: CDR1 SGHRS, CDR2 YFSETQ. This CDR3 has 15 amino acids. V lost 3 bases, J lost 1 base, and 13 bases lay in between. The chain's CDR3 is CASSWPDATNTEAFF. DNA for the CDR3: TGCGCCAGCAGCTGGCCCGACGCAACGAACACTGAAGCTTTCTTT.

This clonotype was counted at least ten times. The chain combines TRBV6-5 with TRBJ1-1; TRBD1 might be the D (5 bases). V lost 9 bases to trimming and J lost 5 bases, with 16 bases between them. The CDR3 is 13 residues long. Germline values: CDR1 MNHEY, CDR2 SVGAGI. This chain's CDR3 is CASGRGSMTEAFF. In DNA, the CDR3 is TGTGCCAGTGGGAGGGGATCGATGACTGAAGCTTTCTTT.

V usage is TRBV10-3 and J usage is TRBJ1-2; tentative D call: TRBD1 (5 bases). Trimming took 7 bases from V and 4 from J, leaving 16 bases between them. The germline V gene has CDR1 ENHRY and CDR2 SYGVKD. The CDR3 is 14 residues long. CDR3 sequence (DNA): TGTGCCATCACCCGGGACGGCGACTCCTATGGCTACACCTTC. This codes for CAITRDGDSYGYTF.

V usage is TRBV15 and J usage is TRBJ1-5, with a tentative D call TRBD1 (5 bases). V was pared by 3 bases and J by 1 base, with 19 bases between. This CDR3 comprises 18 residues. Germline assignment: CDR1 LNHNV and CDR2 YYDKDF (reference sequence). CDR3 bases: TGTGCCACCAGCAGCCAAGTACCGGGGGAAGGAAGCAATCAGCCCCAGCATTTT. Its protein is CATSSQVPGEGSNQPQHF.

The chain is built from TRBV15 and TRBJ2-5, with TRBD2 matching over 10 bases. Germline V gene data show CDR1 as LNHNV and CDR2 as YYDKDF (reference sequence). This CDR3 comprises 17 residues. V dropped 8 bases and J dropped 4; count of bases not matched to a gene: 16. As DNA, the CDR3 is TGTGCCACCGGAGACCTGAGCGGGAGGGCAAAACGAGAGACCCAGTACTTC. It translates to CATGDLSGRAKRETQYF.

This clonotype was detected many times. This chain joins TRBV15 and TRBJ2-2, with D hard to call. The CDR3 runs 15 residues. Per the germline V gene, CDR1 is LNHNV and CDR2 is YYDKDF (reference sequence). V was clipped by 5 bases and J by 1 base, with 11 bases between them. CDR3 DNA: TGTGCCACCAGCGGGTGGAACAAGAACACCGGGGAGCTGTTTTTT. Translated, it gives CATSGWNKNTGELFF.

In the case of this clonotype: With a much larger clone just one base away, this may be a read error. The V call is TRBV6-5, the J call TRBJ1-2; D gene ambiguous. Germline CDR1 and CDR2: MNHEY and SVGAGI. This CDR3 contains 14 residues. V gave up 7 bases and J gave up 0 bases, with 12 bases separating them. The CDR3 is CASTPPSTNYGYTF. DNA of the CDR3: TGTGCCAGCACCCCCCCATCCACTAACTATGGCTACACCTTC.

In its sample, this clonotype was seen many times. The rearrangement uses TRBV28 and TRBJ2-5; 9 bases fit TRBD1. Trimming took 2 bases from V and 4 from J; bases not matched to a gene: 14. The germline gives CDR1 MDHEN, CDR2 SYDVKM. The CDR3 totals 18 residues. In nucleotides, the CDR3 is TGTGCCAGCAGTTTAGGTCTACCAGGACAGGGGTCGTTAGAGACCCAGTACTTC. The encoded protein is CASSLGLPGQGSLETQYF.